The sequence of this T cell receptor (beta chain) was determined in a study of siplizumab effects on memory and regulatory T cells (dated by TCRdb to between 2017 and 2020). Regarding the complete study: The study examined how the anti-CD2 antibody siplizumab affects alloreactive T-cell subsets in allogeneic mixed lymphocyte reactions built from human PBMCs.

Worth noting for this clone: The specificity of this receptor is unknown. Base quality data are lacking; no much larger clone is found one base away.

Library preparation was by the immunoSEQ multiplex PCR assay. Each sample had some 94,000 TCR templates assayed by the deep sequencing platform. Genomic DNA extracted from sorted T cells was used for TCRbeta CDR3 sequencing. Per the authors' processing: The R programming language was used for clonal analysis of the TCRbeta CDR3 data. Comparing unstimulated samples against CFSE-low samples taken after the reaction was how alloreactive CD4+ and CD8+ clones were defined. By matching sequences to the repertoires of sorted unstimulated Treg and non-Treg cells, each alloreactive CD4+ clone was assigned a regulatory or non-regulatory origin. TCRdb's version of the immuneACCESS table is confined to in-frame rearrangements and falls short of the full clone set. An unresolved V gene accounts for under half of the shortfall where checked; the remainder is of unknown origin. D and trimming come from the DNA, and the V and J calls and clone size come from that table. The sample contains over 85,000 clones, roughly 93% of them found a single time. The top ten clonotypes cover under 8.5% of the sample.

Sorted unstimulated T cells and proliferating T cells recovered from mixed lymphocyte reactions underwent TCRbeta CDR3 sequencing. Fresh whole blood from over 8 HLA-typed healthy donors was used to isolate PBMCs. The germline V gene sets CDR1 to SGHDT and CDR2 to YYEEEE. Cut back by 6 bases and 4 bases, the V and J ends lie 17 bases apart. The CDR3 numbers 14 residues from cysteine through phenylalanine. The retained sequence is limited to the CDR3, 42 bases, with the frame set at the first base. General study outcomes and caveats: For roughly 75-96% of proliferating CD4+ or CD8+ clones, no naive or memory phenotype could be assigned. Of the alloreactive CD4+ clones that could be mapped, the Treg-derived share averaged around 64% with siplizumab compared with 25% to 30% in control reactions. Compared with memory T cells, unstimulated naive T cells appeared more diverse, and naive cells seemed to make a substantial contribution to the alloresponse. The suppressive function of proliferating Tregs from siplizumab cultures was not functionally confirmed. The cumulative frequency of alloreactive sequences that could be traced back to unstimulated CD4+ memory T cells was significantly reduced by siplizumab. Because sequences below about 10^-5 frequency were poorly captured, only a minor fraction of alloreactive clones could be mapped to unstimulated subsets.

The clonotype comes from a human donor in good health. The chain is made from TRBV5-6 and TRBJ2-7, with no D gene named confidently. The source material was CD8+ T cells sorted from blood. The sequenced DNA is TGTGCCAGCACCTTAGGCCAGAGCCTTTACGAGCAGTACTTC. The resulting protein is CASTLGQSLYEQYF.